Presented here are 19 T cell receptor beta chains from one specimen sequenced in a study of shared clonotypes between healthy human individuals. TCRdb's table, derived via immunoSEQ multiplex PCR, lists solely in-frame clones and lacks some. The sample holds fewer than 1 million clones, around 96% seen once. Naive CD8 populations comprised CD45RO-negative cells positively selected for CCR7, excluding terminally differentiated effector memory CD45RA+ cells. Material for sequencing was naive CD8+ T cells sorted from blood. These receptors were taken from a man aged 25 to 40 in good health.

The chain employs TRBV27 and TRBJ2-7; no definite D call. V dropped 8 bases and J dropped 7 bases, with 21 bases sitting between them. The length of the CDR3 is 14 residues. In germline, CDR1 is MNHEY, CDR2 SMNVEV (reference sequence). The CDR3 loop is CASSTDLGGREQYF. The CDR3 DNA reads TGTGCCAGCTCAACGGATTTGGGTGGGCGAGAGCAGTACTTC.

In this sample, this clone turned up once. This sample also contains other DNA sequences that code for the same CDR3. This chain joins TRBV27 and TRBJ2-3; D is ambiguous. Germline CDR1 is MNHEY and CDR2 is SMNVEV (reference sequence). V lost 2 bases, J lost 2 bases, and 5 bases lay in between. CDR3 length: 13 amino acids. The CDR3 spells CASSLGSTDTQYF. The CDR3 DNA follows: TGTGCCAGCAGTTTAGGGTCCACAGATACGCAGTATTTT.

The chain recombines TRBV18 with TRBJ2-6, with 9 bases matching TRBD1. The CDR3 runs to 18 residues. Germline V lookup: CDR1 KGHSH, CDR2 LQKENI. V dropped 3 bases and J dropped 2; count of bases not matched to a gene: 8. CDR3 nucleotides: TGTGCCAGCTCACCCACCGGGACAGGGAATACTGGGGCCAACGTCCTGACTTTC. This gives the protein CASSPTGTGNTGANVLTF.

This clone was picked up one time. This chain uses TRBV6-5 with TRBJ2-2, with D maybe TRBD1 (5 bases). The CDR3 contains 15 residues. The V end was cut by 4 bases, the J end by 8 bases, with 17 bases between. From germline, CDR1 is MNHEY and CDR2 SVGAGI. As DNA, the CDR3 is TGTGCCAGCAGTTTCATGACAGATTTTAAAGGGGAGCTGTTTTTT. Amino acid sequence: CASSFMTDFKGELFF.

The genes are TRBV10-3 and TRBJ2-7; 7 bases are shared with TRBD1. J gave up 3 bases and V 6 bases, and 5 bases lay outside the gene matches. The CDR3 totals 13 residues. Per germline, CDR1 ENHRY and CDR2 SYGVKD. This CDR3 is CAIRPRDSYEQYF. The CDR3 DNA follows: TGTGCCATCAGGCCTAGGGACAGCTACGAGCAGTACTTC.

This rearrangement joins TRBV30 to TRBJ2-7; D ambiguous. The CDR3 contains 13 residues. Between the trimmed V and J ends, which lost 1 base and 4 bases, there was a span of 11 bases. Germline CDR1 GTSNPN, CDR2 SVGIG (reference sequence). The CDR3 bases are TGTGCCTGGAGTGCGGGTTTTGGGTACGAGCAGTACTTC. Translated, it gives CAWSAGFGYEQYF.

The rearrangement links TRBV18 to TRBJ1-4; 7 bases align to TRBD1. Germline values: CDR1 KGHSH, CDR2 LQKENI. J gave up 4 bases and V 6 bases, and 11 bases lay outside the gene matches. The CDR3 length is 16 residues. CDR3 nucleotides: TGTGCCAGCTCCCCCACCGATCAGGGGGGTAATGAAAAACTGTTTTTT. Translated, it gives CASSPTDQGGNEKLFF.

This clone was observed once. This chain uses TRBV30 with TRBJ2-2; D may match TRBD1 or TRBD2 (5 bases each). Per germline, CDR1 GTSNPN and CDR2 SVGIG (reference sequence). This CDR3 spans 16 amino acids. V was pared by 1 base and J by 1 base, with 13 bases between. The CDR3 loop is CAWSGGWTLNTGELFF. CDR3 nucleotide sequence: TGTGCCTGGAGTGGGGGGTGGACATTGAACACCGGGGAGCTGTTTTTT. The variable domain in full, with the rest retrieved from reference TRBV30 and TRBJ2-2, is SQTIHQWPATLVQPVGSPLSLECTVEGTSNPNLYWYRQAAGRGLQLLFYSVGIGQISSEVPQNLSASRPQDRQFILSSKKLLLSDSGFYLCAWSGGWTLNTGELFFGEGSRLTVL.

The chain combines TRBV27 with TRBJ1-1, with a weak D call TRBD1 (6 bases). Germline assignment: CDR1 MNHEY and CDR2 SMNVEV (reference sequence). Trimming stripped 6 bases from V and 5 bases from J, with 13 bases between. CDR3 size: 13 residues. The CDR3 nucleotides read TGTGCCAGCAGACTCGGGGGCGCGACTGAAGCTTTCTTT. Its translation is CASRLGGATEAFF.

This clone was counted a single time. V is TRBV19 and J is TRBJ2-1; 8 positions agree with TRBD2. J lost 0 bases, V lost 5 bases, and 9 bases had no gene match. This CDR3 region has 17 residues. Germline-derived CDR1 and CDR2 are LNHDA and SQIVND (reference sequence). Here the CDR3 reads CASSPTGGGDSYNEQFF. The CDR3 DNA reads TGTGCCAGTAGTCCCACGGGAGGGGGGGACTCCTACAATGAGCAGTTCTTC. The full variable domain, its missing parts supplied by reference TRBV19 and TRBJ2-1, is DGGITQSPKYLFRKEGQNVTLSCEQNLNHDAMYWYRQDPGQGLRLIYYSQIVNDFQKGDIAEGYSVSREKKESFPLTVTSAQKNPTAFYLCASSPTGGGDSYNEQFFGPGTRLTVL.

The chain employs TRBV4-3 and TRBJ2-1; tentative D call: TRBD1 (6 bases). V lost 2 bases and J 7 bases, leaving 15 bases between the germline ends. The V gene's germline CDR1 is LGHNA and CDR2 YSLEER. CDR3 length: 15 residues. The CDR3 DNA reads TGCGCCAGCAGCCAAATACCGGGACATTATAATGAGCAGTTCTTC. Protein sequence: CASSQIPGHYNEQFF.

This sequence joins TRBV27 and TRBJ2-3; maybe TRBD1 (5 bases). Trimming took 2 bases from V and 1 from J, leaving 13 bases between them. The germline V gene has CDR1 MNHEY and CDR2 SMNVEV (reference sequence). The CDR3 length is 16 residues. The CDR3 sequence is CASSLLWGAGTDTQYF. The CDR3 DNA reads TGTGCCAGCAGTTTACTCTGGGGCGCTGGCACAGATACGCAGTATTTT.

The V and J genes are TRBV6-4 and TRBJ2-1, with 8 bases lining up with TRBD2. The CDR3 is 16 amino acids. J lost 0 bases, V lost 4 bases, and 5 bases had no gene match. CDR1 is MRHNA, CDR2 SNTAGT, per germline. CDR3 sequence: CASSVSGIPSYNEQFF. The CDR3 DNA is TGTGCCAGCAGTGTTAGCGGGATCCCCTCCTACAATGAGCAGTTCTTC.

This chain joins TRBV5-1 and TRBJ2-1, with a possible D match to TRBD1 (6 bases). Germline V gives CDR1 SGHRS, CDR2 YFSETQ. V was cut by 4 bases and J by 2 bases, with 22 bases left in between. The CDR3 extends over 18 amino acids. CDR3 bases: TGCGCCAGCAGCCCGGCGGACAGACCTAGGACCCCCTACAATGAGCAGTTCTTC. This gives the protein CASSPADRPRTPYNEQFF.

V usage is TRBV28 and J usage is TRBJ2-1, with 8 bases fitting TRBD2. After removal of 3 bases from V and 6 bases from J, the junction contained 13 bases not matched to a gene. The CDR3 is 17 residues long. The germline gives CDR1 MDHEN, CDR2 SYDVKM. CDR3 coding DNA: TGTGCCAGCAGTTTGCACTCCGGGACTAGGGGTGGCAATGAGCAGTTCTTC. Its protein is CASSLHSGTRGGNEQFF. The variable domain in full, with the rest retrieved from reference TRBV28 and TRBJ2-1, is DVKVTQSSRYLVKRTGEKVFLECVQDMDHENMFWYRQDPGLGLRLIYFSYDVKMKEKGDIPEGYSVSREKKERFSLILESASTNQTSMYLCASSLHSGTRGGNEQFFGPGTRLTVL.

The chain carries TRBV28 and TRBJ1-2; 7 bases map to TRBD1. The trim removed 4 bases at V and 8 bases at J, leaving 4 bases unmatched. CDR3 size: 12 residues. Germline loops: CDR1 MDHEN, CDR2 SYDVKM. DNA for the CDR3: TGTGCCAGCAGTTCAGGGGGAAGCGGCTACACCTTC. Protein: CASSSGGSGYTF.

The CDR3 DNA is TGTGCCAGCAGTCCGGGACTAGAAATCTACAATGAGCAGTTCTTC. It codes for CASSPGLEIYNEQFF. V usage is TRBV2 and J usage is TRBJ2-1; 8 nucleotides match TRBD2. J lost 3 bases, V lost 5 bases, and 6 bases had no gene match. In germline, CDR1 is SNHLY, CDR2 FYNNEI. The CDR3 spans 15 residues.

The chain employs TRBV4-3 and TRBJ2-7, with 9 bases lining up with TRBD1. V was pared by 2 bases and J by 1 base, with 6 bases of the junction left unmatched. The CDR3 loop spans 16 amino acids. Per germline, CDR1 LGHNA and CDR2 YSLEER. The CDR3 DNA is TGCGCCAGCAGCCAATCCCGGGACAGGGTATCCTACGAGCAGTACTTC. Amino acids: CASSQSRDRVSYEQYF.

V is TRBV9 and J is TRBJ1-1; 9 bases are shared with TRBD1. The CDR3 covers 13 residues. V dropped 3 bases and J dropped 6; count of bases not matched to a gene: 3. Germline lookup yields CDR1 SGDLS and CDR2 YYNGEE. This chain's CDR3 is CASSEQGAAEAFF. The CDR3 nucleotides are TGTGCCAGCAGCGAACAGGGGGCTGCTGAAGCTTTCTTT.